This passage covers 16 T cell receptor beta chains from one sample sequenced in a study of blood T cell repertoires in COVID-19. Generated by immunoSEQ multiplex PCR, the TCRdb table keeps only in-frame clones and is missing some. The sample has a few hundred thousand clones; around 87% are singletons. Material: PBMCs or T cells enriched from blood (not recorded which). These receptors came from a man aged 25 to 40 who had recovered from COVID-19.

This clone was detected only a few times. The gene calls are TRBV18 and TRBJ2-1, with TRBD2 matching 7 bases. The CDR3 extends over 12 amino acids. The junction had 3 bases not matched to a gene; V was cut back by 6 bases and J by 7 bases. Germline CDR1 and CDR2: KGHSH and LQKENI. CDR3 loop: CASSRLANEQFF. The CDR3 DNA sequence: TGTGCCAGCTCCCGACTAGCTAATGAGCAGTTCTTC.

The DNA for the CDR3 is TGTGCCAGCGGCCCCGGGGAGACGAGCCAGCCCCAGCATTTT. It specifies CASGPGETSQPQHF. The gene calls are TRBV6-2 or TRBV6-3 and TRBJ1-5; D gene uncertain. V gave up 8 bases and J gave up 7 bases, with 18 bases separating them. CDR3 length: 14 amino acids. Germline assignment: CDR1 MNHEY and CDR2 SVGEGT.

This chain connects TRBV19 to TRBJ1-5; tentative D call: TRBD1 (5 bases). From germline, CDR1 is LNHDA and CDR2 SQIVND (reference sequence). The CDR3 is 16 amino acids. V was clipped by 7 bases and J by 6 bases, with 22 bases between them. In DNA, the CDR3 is TGTGCCAGTACCCGGAAAGGGGAATATCAAGGTCAGCCCCAGCATTTT. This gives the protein CASTRKGEYQGQPQHF.

CDR3 sequence reads: CASSPHRERKMNTEAFF. CDR3 nucleotide sequence: TGTGCCAGCAGCCCCCACCGGGAACGAAAAATGAACACTGAAGCTTTCTTT. This chain connects TRBV7-9 to TRBJ1-1; D gene ambiguous. Per the germline V gene, CDR1 is SEHNR and CDR2 is FQNEAQ (reference sequence). The CDR3 extends over 17 amino acids. V lost 5 bases, J lost 0 bases, and 19 bases lay in between.

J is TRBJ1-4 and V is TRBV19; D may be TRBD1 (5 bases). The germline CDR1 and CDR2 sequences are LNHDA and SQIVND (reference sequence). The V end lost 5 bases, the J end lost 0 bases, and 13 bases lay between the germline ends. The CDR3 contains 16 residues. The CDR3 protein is CASSFHPGPTNEKLFF. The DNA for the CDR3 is TGTGCCAGTAGTTTCCATCCAGGGCCAACTAATGAAAAACTGTTTTTT.

The CDR3 DNA sequence: TGTGCCAGCAGCTTGGCATCAAGCAGGGTCTATGGCTACACCTTC. Protein sequence: CASSLASSRVYGYTF. The chain recombines TRBV5-6 with TRBJ1-2, with D possibly TRBD1 on 5 matching bases. Trimming took 0 bases from V and 4 from J, leaving 13 bases between them. Germline V lookup: CDR1 SGHDT, CDR2 YYEEEE. The CDR3 length is 15 residues.

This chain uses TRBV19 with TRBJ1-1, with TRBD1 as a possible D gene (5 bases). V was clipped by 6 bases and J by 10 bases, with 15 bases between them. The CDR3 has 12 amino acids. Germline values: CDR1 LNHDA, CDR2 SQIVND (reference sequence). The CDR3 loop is CASSEQTGVAFF. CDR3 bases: TGTGCCAGTAGCGAACAGACGGGGGTAGCTTTCTTT.

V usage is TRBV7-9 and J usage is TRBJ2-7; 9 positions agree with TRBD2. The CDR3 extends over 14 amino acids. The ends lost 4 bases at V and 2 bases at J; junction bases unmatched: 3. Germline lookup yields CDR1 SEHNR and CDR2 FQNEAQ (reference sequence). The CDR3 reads CASSSGLAPYEQYF. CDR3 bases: TGTGCCAGCAGCTCGGGACTAGCTCCCTACGAGCAGTACTTC.

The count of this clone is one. The CDR3 loop reads CSVQGRSEAFF. The CDR3 DNA is TGCAGCGTCCAGGGGCGATCGGAAGCTTTCTTT. The chain recombines TRBV29-1 with TRBJ1-1, with D possibly TRBD1 on 6 matching bases. The CDR3 has 11 amino acids. Between the trimmed V and J ends, which lost 6 bases and 8 bases, there was a span of 13 bases. The germline CDR1 and CDR2 sequences are SQVTM and ANQGSEA.

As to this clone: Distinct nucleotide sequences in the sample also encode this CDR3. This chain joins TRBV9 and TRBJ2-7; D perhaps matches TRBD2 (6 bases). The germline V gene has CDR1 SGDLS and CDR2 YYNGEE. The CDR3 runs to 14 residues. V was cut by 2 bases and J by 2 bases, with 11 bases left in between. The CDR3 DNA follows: TGTGCCAGCAGCGTCGCGGGGTCAACCTACGAGCAGTACTTC. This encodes CASSVAGSTYEQYF.

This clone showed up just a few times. The CDR3 is CASSEASNYGYTF. The CDR3 DNA follows: TGTGCCAGCAGTGAGGCTTCTAACTATGGCTACACCTTC. The V gene is TRBV25-1, the J gene TRBJ1-2, with no clear D. The V gene's germline CDR1 is MGHDK and CDR2 SYGVNS. V was cut by 3 bases and J by 0 bases, with 5 bases left in between. The CDR3 covers 13 residues.

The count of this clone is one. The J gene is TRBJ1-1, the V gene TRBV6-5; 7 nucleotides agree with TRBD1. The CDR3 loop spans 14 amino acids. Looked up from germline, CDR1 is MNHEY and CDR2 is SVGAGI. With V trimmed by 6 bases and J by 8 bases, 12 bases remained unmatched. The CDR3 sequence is CASSVISTGPEAFF. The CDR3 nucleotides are TGTGCCAGCAGCGTTATTTCGACAGGGCCCGAAGCTTTCTTT.

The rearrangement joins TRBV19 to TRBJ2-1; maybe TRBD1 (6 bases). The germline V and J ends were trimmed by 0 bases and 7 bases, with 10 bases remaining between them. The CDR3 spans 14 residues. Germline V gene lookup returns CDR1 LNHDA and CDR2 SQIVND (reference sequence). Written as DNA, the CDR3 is TGTGCCAGTAGTATAGACCCAAGGGGGAATGAGCAGTTCTTC. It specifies CASSIDPRGNEQFF.

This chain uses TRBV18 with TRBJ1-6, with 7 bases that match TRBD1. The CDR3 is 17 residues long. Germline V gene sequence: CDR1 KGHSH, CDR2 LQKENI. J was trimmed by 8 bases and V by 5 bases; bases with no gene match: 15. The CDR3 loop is CASSATIGGQGDSPLHF. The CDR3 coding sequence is TGTGCCAGCTCAGCAACGATAGGAGGCCAGGGGGATTCACCCCTCCACTTT.

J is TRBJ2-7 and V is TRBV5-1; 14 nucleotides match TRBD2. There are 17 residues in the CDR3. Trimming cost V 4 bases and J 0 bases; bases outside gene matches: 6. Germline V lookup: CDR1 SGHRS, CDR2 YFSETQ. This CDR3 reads CASSPGTSGGSSYEQYF. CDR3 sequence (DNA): TGCGCCAGCAGCCCTGGGACTAGCGGGGGCAGCTCCTACGAGCAGTACTTC.

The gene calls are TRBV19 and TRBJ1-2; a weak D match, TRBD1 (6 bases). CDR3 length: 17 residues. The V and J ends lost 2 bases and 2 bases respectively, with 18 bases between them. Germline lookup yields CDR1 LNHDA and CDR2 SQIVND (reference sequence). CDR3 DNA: TGTGCCAGTAGTATACCGGGACACTGGATGGGCAACTATGGCTACACCTTC. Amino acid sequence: CASSIPGHWMGNYGYTF.